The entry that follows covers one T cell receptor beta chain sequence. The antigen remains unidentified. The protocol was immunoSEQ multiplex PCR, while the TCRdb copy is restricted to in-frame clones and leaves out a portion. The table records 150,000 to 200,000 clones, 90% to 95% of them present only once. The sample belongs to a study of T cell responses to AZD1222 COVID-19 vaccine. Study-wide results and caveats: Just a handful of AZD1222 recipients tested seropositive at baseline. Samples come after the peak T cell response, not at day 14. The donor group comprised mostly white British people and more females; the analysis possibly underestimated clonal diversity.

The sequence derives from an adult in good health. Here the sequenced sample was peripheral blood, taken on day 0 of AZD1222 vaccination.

This CDR3 is CSARGSNEQFF. For the CDR3, the DNA is TGCAGTGCTAGAGGCAGCAATGAGCAGTTCTTC. This rearrangement joins TRBV20-1 to TRBJ2-1; D remains unclear. The CDR3 has 11 amino acids. Trimming took off 1 base at V and 6 bases at J, with 4 bases between the two ends. Per the germline V gene, CDR1 is DFQATT and CDR2 is SNEGSKA (reference sequence).